This T cell receptor beta chain came from a study of T cells in Graves' hyperthyroidism and ophthalmopathy. Study background: Peripheral blood was drawn at first diagnosis, prior to all treatment. Study conclusions and caveats: Blood held most thyroid clonotypes expanded above 0.001 frequency.

There are 14 residues in the CDR3. The V end lost 1 base, the J end lost 4 bases, and 11 bases lay between the germline ends. Per germline, CDR1 SGHTA and CDR2 FQGNSA. The CDR3 regions of TCR beta were amplified from RNA transcripts. First-round RT-PCR with HTBI primers amplified the TCR CDR3 region. TCRdb re-analysed the multiplex PCR reads in MiXCR, keeping a single row per CDR3 protein. The sample lists 750,000 to 950,000 distinct CDR3 sequences, 35% to 45% seen once, with 7.5% to 9.5% in the top ten. Stable hyperthyroidism: no ophthalmopathy progression over 18 months of follow-up. Not enrolled were patients with uncontrolled infection, other autoimmune disease, pregnancy or lactation. A word on this clonotype: The antigen is undetermined.

The sequenced sample consisted of blood. This clonotype originated in a man aged 18 to 29 with Graves' hyperthyroidism. This chain connects TRBV7-2 to TRBJ2-7; D is unresolved. CDR3 amino acids: CASSLDVTGYEQYF. For the CDR3, the DNA is TGTGCCAGCAGCTTAGATGTAACTGGGTACGAGCAGTACTTC.